The 25 T cell receptor beta chains in this list originate from one sample, sequenced in a study of identifying expanded T cells in peripheral blood (dated by TCRdb to about 2019). Library generation was performed with the immunoSEQ multiplex PCR assay. The table comes from immuneACCESS by way of TCRdb, which keeps in-frame sequences with V and J called. Part of the clones is missing from these tables; in studies checked, under half for an unresolved V gene and the rest for unknown reasons. The sample table holds around 100,000 clones, of which around 89% were seen once. The ten largest make up 16% of the sample. The sequenced sample was blood. These receptors were taken from a person between 18 and 75 years old in good health.

The chain recombines TRBV5-1 with TRBJ2-3, with D possibly matching TRBD2 (5 bases). V lost 3 bases, J lost 2 bases, and 10 bases lay in between. The CDR3 totals 14 residues. Germline V CDR1 and CDR2: SGHRS, YFSETQ. CDR3 sequence reads: CASSYGENTDTQYF. CDR3 DNA: TGCGCCAGCAGCTACGGGGAGAACACAGATACGCAGTATTTT.

The chain carries TRBV4-1 and TRBJ2-5, with D unresolved. Trimming took 1 base from V and 7 from J, leaving 4 bases between them. CDR1 is MGHRA, CDR2 YSYEKL, per germline. The length of the CDR3 is 11 residues. This CDR3 is CASSQARTQYF. The CDR3 region has the DNA TGCGCCAGCAGCCAAGCGCGGACCCAGTACTTC.

The chain carries TRBV7-9 and TRBJ2-5; the D is unclear. The germline gives CDR1 SEHNR, CDR2 FQNEAQ (reference sequence). Trimming pared 5 bases from V and 2 bases from J, leaving 12 bases between. The CDR3 spans 14 residues. In DNA, the CDR3 is TGTGCCAGCAGCCCGGTCGGGCCTCAAGAGACCCAGTACTTC. Amino acids: CASSPVGPQETQYF.

V and J are TRBV7-6 and TRBJ2-1; TRBD1 matches at 7 bases. CDR3 length: 16 residues. Germline V gene lookup returns CDR1 SGHVS and CDR2 FNYEAQ. Germline trimming cut 5 bases from V and 5 bases from J; bases unmatched to any gene: 12. Here the CDR3 reads CASSLLTGLANNEQFF. CDR3 nucleotides: TGTGCCAGCAGCCTCCTGACAGGGCTGGCGAACAATGAGCAGTTCTTC.

The chain joins TRBV2 to TRBJ2-7, with a tentative D call TRBD2 (6 bases). The V end lost 3 bases, the J end lost 6 bases, and 6 bases lay between the germline ends. CDR3 size: 11 residues. Germline loops: CDR1 SNHLY, CDR2 FYNNEI. CDR3: CASSDSGEQYF. CDR3 nucleotides: TGTGCCAGCAGTGATAGCGGCGAGCAGTACTTC. The full variable domain, completed using reference TRBV2 and TRBJ2-7, is EPEVTQTPSHQVTQMGQEVILRCVPISNHLYFYWYRQILGQKVEFLVSFYNNEISEKSEIFDDQFSVERPDGSNFTLKIRSTKLEDSAMYFCASSDSGEQYFGPGTRLTVT.

The rearrangement joins TRBV7-6 to TRBJ2-5; 9 bases line up with TRBD1. The length of the CDR3 is 16 residues. Germline values: CDR1 SGHVS, CDR2 FNYEAQ. Trimming cost V 3 bases and J 4 bases; bases outside gene matches: 9. In DNA form, the CDR3 reads TGTGCCAGCAGCTTGTCACCACAGGGGGCTGGAGAGACCCAGTACTTC. Translation gives CASSLSPQGAGETQYF.

This chain uses TRBV6-6 with TRBJ2-7, with 12 bases identical to TRBD2. This CDR3 has 15 amino acids. The germline CDR1 and CDR2 sequences are MNHNY and SVGAGI (reference sequence). Trimming removed 11 bases from V and 6 bases from J; junction bases left unmatched: 14. CDR3 bases: TGTGCCCCCATACCCCCTAGCGGGGGGGCCGGCGAGCAGTACTTC. Protein product: CAPIPPSGGAGEQYF.

This chain connects TRBV5-4 to TRBJ2-3; D is perhaps TRBD2 (6 bases). CDR1 is SGHNT, CDR2 YYREEE, per germline (reference sequence). Trimming removed 4 bases at V and 3 bases at J, with 12 bases between. The CDR3 covers 14 residues. The CDR3 DNA follows: TGTGCCAGCAGCAAGGAGGGGCGGACAGATACGCAGTATTTT. Its protein product is CASSKEGRTDTQYF. Filled out from reference TRBV5-4 and TRBJ2-3, the complete variable domain reads ETGVTQSPTHLIKTRGQQVTLRCSSQSGHNTVSWYQQALGQGPQFIFQYYREEENGRGNFPPRFSGLQFPNYSSELNVNALELDDSALYLCASSKEGRTDTQYFGPGTRLTVL.

The rearrangement links TRBV5-5 to TRBJ1-3; D remains ambiguous. V was clipped by 1 base and J by 1 base, with 12 bases between them. The CDR3 is made up of 16 amino acids. Germline CDR1 is SGHKS and CDR2 is YYEKEE (reference sequence). CDR3 loop: CASSLTTGGSGNTIYF. The CDR3 DNA reads as TGTGCCAGCAGCTTGACTACCGGAGGGTCTGGAAACACCATATATTTT.

The chain joins TRBV11-2 to TRBJ2-1; 10 positions match TRBD1. J lost 2 bases, V lost 4 bases, and 2 bases had no gene match. The CDR3 has 15 amino acids. Germline CDR1 is SGHAT and CDR2 is FQNNGV. Here the CDR3 DNA reads TGTGCCAGCAGCTCGGGGACAGGGGCCTACAATGAGCAGTTCTTC. Residues: CASSSGTGAYNEQFF.

This chain joins TRBV11-2 and TRBJ1-4, with unresolved D. CDR1 is SGHAT and CDR2 is FQNNGV in the germline V gene. The CDR3 sequence is 13 residues long. V shed 0 bases and J shed 5 bases, with 4 bases lying between them. The CDR3 nucleotides read TGTGCCAGCAGCTTAGATCGAAATGAAAAACTGTTTTTT. The encoded protein is CASSLDRNEKLFF.

This sequence joins TRBV4-2 and TRBJ2-2, with 7 positions matching TRBD2. V dropped 1 base and J dropped 4; count of bases not matched to a gene: 9. The V gene's germline CDR1 is LGHNA and CDR2 YNFKEQ. There are 17 residues in the CDR3. DNA for the CDR3: TGTGCCAGCAGCCAAGTGTCCCTCGGGGGGACCACCGGGGAGCTGTTTTTT. Translating it yields CASSQVSLGGTTGELFF.

The rearrangement uses TRBV7-9 and TRBJ1-3; D gene ambiguous. Per the germline V gene, CDR1 is SEHNR and CDR2 is FQNEAQ (reference sequence). The CDR3 consists of 16 residues. Trimming removed 1 base at V and 2 bases at J, with 12 bases between. CDR3 bases: TGTGCCAGCAGCTTAGGTGGTGGGCAAGCTGGAAACACCATATATTTT. It is translated as CASSLGGGQAGNTIYF.

This chain connects TRBV6-1 to TRBJ2-5, with TRBD1 matching over 7 bases. This CDR3 region has 14 residues. With V trimmed by 7 bases and J by 11 bases, 16 bases remained unmatched. Germline-derived CDR1 and CDR2 are MNHNS and SASEGT. CDR3 bases: TGTGCCAGCAAGCCCCCACAGGGGTTGTATGAGCAGTACTTC. Its translation: CASKPPQGLYEQYF.

This chain links TRBV7-2 with TRBJ2-3; 16 bases are shared with TRBD2. Germline V gene lookup returns CDR1 SGHTA and CDR2 FQGNSA. There are 17 residues in the CDR3. The trim removed 5 bases at V and 5 bases at J, leaving 7 bases unmatched. The CDR3: CASSGTSGGAARDTQYF. The CDR3 bases are TGTGCCAGCAGCGGGACTAGCGGGGGGGCGGCTAGAGATACGCAGTATTTT.

The rearrangement links TRBV4-1 to TRBJ2-1; TRBD2 matches 9 bases. V trimming: 3 bases; J trimming: 7 bases; junction bases outside the gene matches: 4. CDR1 and CDR2 (germline): MGHRA, YSYEKL. This CDR3 comprises 14 residues. This CDR3 reads CASSHGGGANEQFF. CDR3 sequence (DNA): TGCGCCAGCAGCCATGGCGGGGGGGCGAATGAGCAGTTCTTC.

The CDR3 nucleotides read TGTGCCAGTTCCAGGGGCTGGGGTGACTATGGCTACACCTTC. The encoded protein is CASSRGWGDYGYTF. J is TRBJ1-2 and V is TRBV6-1, with D perhaps TRBD1 (6 bases). Deletions cut 9 bases from V and 3 bases from J, with 17 bases between. Germline V gene sequence: CDR1 MNHNS, CDR2 SASEGT. This CDR3 region has 14 residues.

The V and J genes are TRBV19 and TRBJ1-6; D remains ambiguous. The CDR3 spans 13 residues. Germline CDR1 LNHDA, CDR2 SQIVND (reference sequence). Trimming removed 2 bases at V and 7 bases at J, with 6 bases between. For the CDR3, the DNA is TGTGCCAGTAGTATAACAGAGAATTCACCCCTCCACTTT. This sequence encodes CASSITENSPLHF.

The chain is built from TRBV28 and TRBJ2-5, with 12 bases fitting TRBD2. Germline loops: CDR1 MDHEN, CDR2 SYDVKM. Trimming removed 3 bases from V and 5 bases from J; junction bases left unmatched: 4. This CDR3 is built from 15 residues. The CDR3 region has the DNA TGTGCCAGCAGTTTGACTAGCGGGGGTGGGGAGACCCAGTACTTC. Translation gives CASSLTSGGGETQYF.

The chain combines TRBV11-2 with TRBJ2-7; no clear D gene. Trimming removed 5 bases from V and 0 bases from J, with 8 bases in between. The germline CDR1 and CDR2 sequences are SGHAT and FQNNGV. CDR3 length: 13 residues. The CDR3 loop is CASSLGNSYEQYF. CDR3 nucleotide sequence: TGTGCCAGCAGCCTGGGCAACTCCTACGAGCAGTACTTC.

This clone has just one count. This chain joins TRBV27 and TRBJ2-5; 9 nucleotides align to TRBD1. The germline V gene has CDR1 MNHEY and CDR2 SMNVEV (reference sequence). The CDR3 covers 15 residues. J lost 2 bases, V lost 5 bases, and 6 bases had no gene match. CDR3 bases: TGTGCCAGCAGTACCTGGACAGGGGCACAAGAGACCCAGTACTTC. Its translation: CASSTWTGAQETQYF.

A single count supports this clone. The chain combines TRBV7-2 with TRBJ1-2, with a possible D match to TRBD1 (6 bases). Trimming removed 5 bases from V and 8 bases from J, with 12 bases in between. CDR1 is SGHTA, CDR2 FQGNSA, per germline. The CDR3 covers 12 residues. The DNA of the CDR3 is TGTGCCAGCAGCAAAAACAGGGACGGCTACACCTTC. This sequence encodes CASSKNRDGYTF.

V gene TRBV2 combines with J gene TRBJ2-5; 13 nucleotides agree with TRBD2. CDR1 is SNHLY, CDR2 FYNNEI, per germline. V gave up 9 bases and J gave up 6 bases; unmatched junction bases: 16. CDR3 length: 17 residues. CDR3 DNA sequence: TGTGCCAGTCGGGAGGCACTAGCGGGGGGGCGTGGAAAGACCCAGTACTTC. Translated, it gives CASREALAGGRGKTQYF.

The V and J genes are TRBV11-2 and TRBJ1-1; tentative D call: TRBD1 (6 bases). With 6 bases removed from V and 6 bases from J, the gap between germline ends came to 11 bases. The CDR3 has 12 residues. Germline V CDR1 and CDR2: SGHAT, FQNNGV. The CDR3 is CASRAPGAEAFF. DNA for the CDR3: TGTGCCAGCAGGGCCCCAGGGGCTGAAGCTTTCTTT.

The gene calls are TRBV7-8 and TRBJ1-5; maybe TRBD1 (5 bases). From germline, CDR1 is SGHVS and CDR2 FQNEAQ. The CDR3 spans 12 residues. V lost 3 bases to trimming and J lost 7 bases, with 7 bases between them. CDR3 nucleotide sequence: TGTGCCAGCAGCTTCGGGGCGCAGCCCCAGCATTTT. This codes for CASSFGAQPQHF.